The next 17 T cell receptor beta chains were all read from a single sample in a study of cytomegalovirus exposure and HLA in healthy donors. PCR primers comprised 60 Vbeta and 13 Jbeta primers. Method: immunoSEQ multiplex PCR; TCRdb's copy keeps in-frame clones and lacks some. The repertoire consists of fewer than 70,000 clones, with under 90% occurring once and the leading ten covering 3.5% to 4%. Sequencing input: PBMCs. These receptors came from a woman in her thirties or forties in good health and CMV-seronegative.

The chain combines TRBV19 with TRBJ2-5, with 8 bases lining up with TRBD2. Germline assignment: CDR1 LNHDA and CDR2 SQIVND (reference sequence). CDR3 length: 14 residues. Trimming took 7 bases from V and 3 from J; bases not matched to a gene: 7. The CDR3 region is CASNYGLAEETQYF. CDR3 sequence (DNA): TGTGCCAGTAATTATGGACTAGCTGAAGAGACCCAGTACTTC.

The sample holds a few counts of this clone. The rearrangement joins TRBV29-1 to TRBJ2-1; 9 nucleotides match TRBD2. CDR3 length: 15 amino acids. The germline V gene has CDR1 SQVTM and CDR2 ANQGSEA. V dropped 1 base and J dropped 4; count of bases not matched to a gene: 5. This chain's CDR3 is CSVEGREGRYNEQFF. CDR3 sequence (DNA): TGCAGCGTTGAAGGGCGGGAGGGCCGATACAATGAGCAGTTCTTC.

This clone was picked up a small number of times. This chain joins TRBV19 and TRBJ2-1; D is uncertain. V was shortened by 5 bases and J by 3 bases, with 11 bases between the two germline ends. Per the germline V gene, CDR1 is LNHDA and CDR2 is SQIVND (reference sequence). There are 14 residues in the CDR3. The CDR3 DNA reads as TGTGCCAGTAGTGTACCCTACCGCTACAATGAGCAGTTCTTC. Protein: CASSVPYRYNEQFF.

The DNA for the CDR3 is TGTGCCAGTAGTATTCGTGTATCCTACGAGCAGTACTTC. Its protein product is CASSIRVSYEQYF. The chain uses TRBV19 and TRBJ2-7; D remains ambiguous. The CDR3 totals 13 residues. The V and J ends lost 3 bases and 1 base respectively, with 7 bases between them. Germline CDR1 and CDR2: LNHDA and SQIVND (reference sequence).

The chain uses TRBV7-8 and TRBJ2-7, with 8 bases aligning to TRBD1. V trimming: 1 base; J trimming: 4 bases; junction bases outside the gene matches: 3. The CDR3 contains 14 residues. Germline loops: CDR1 SGHVS, CDR2 FQNEAQ. CDR3 nucleotides: TGTGCCAGCAGCTTAGGTGACAGGGGTTACGAGCAGTACTTC. This codes for CASSLGDRGYEQYF.

The rearrangement uses TRBV7-6 and TRBJ2-5; 10 bases agree with TRBD2. This CDR3 is 15 amino acids long. Trimming at V came to 5 bases and at J to 4 bases, leaving 7 bases not matched to a gene. Germline-derived CDR1 and CDR2 are SGHVS and FNYEAQ. The CDR3 nucleotides are TGTGCCAGCAGCAAAACCGGGACTAGCGTAGAGACCCAGTACTTC. Its protein product is CASSKTGTSVETQYF.

This clone was counted only a few times. The J gene is TRBJ1-5, the V gene TRBV2; D possibly corresponds to TRBD1 (5 bases). Germline CDR1 reads SNHLY; CDR2 reads FYNNEI. V lost 4 bases to trimming and J lost 7 bases, with 14 bases between them. The CDR3 contains 14 residues. This CDR3 reads CASSVSTVGQPQHF. CDR3 sequence (DNA): TGTGCCAGCAGTGTTTCGACAGTGGGCCAGCCCCAGCATTTT.

The chain carries TRBV19 and TRBJ2-7, with 7 bases that match TRBD2. The V segment lost 6 bases and the J segment 0 bases; nucleotides outside the gene matches: 8. This CDR3 comprises 15 residues. Germline CDR1 and CDR2: LNHDA and SQIVND (reference sequence). DNA of the CDR3: TGTGCCAGTAGCCAGACTAGCTATACCTCCTACGAGCAGTACTTC. This encodes CASSQTSYTSYEQYF.

This rearrangement joins TRBV4-1 to TRBJ1-4, with 7 bases matching TRBD1. Germline V gives CDR1 MGHRA, CDR2 YSYEKL. The CDR3 contains 17 residues. Trimming took 3 bases from V and 5 from J; bases not matched to a gene: 12. CDR3 coding DNA: TGCGCCAGCAGCCAGTGGCCCAAGACAGGGAGGAATGAAAAACTGTTTTTT. Protein sequence: CASSQWPKTGRNEKLFF.

This clone has just one count. The chain joins TRBV7-9 to TRBJ2-7; D gene ambiguous. The V and J ends lost 5 bases and 2 bases respectively, with 10 bases between them. CDR3 size: 13 residues. In germline, CDR1 is SEHNR, CDR2 FQNEAQ (reference sequence). The chain's CDR3 is CASSPHTAYEQYF. CDR3 nucleotides: TGTGCCAGCAGCCCGCACACCGCCTACGAGCAGTACTTC.

This rearrangement joins TRBV11-2 to TRBJ2-7; D might be TRBD2 (5 bases). Germline lookup yields CDR1 SGHAT and CDR2 FQNNGV. The V end was cut by 0 bases, the J end by 1 base, with 16 bases between. The CDR3 spans 17 residues. CDR3 in DNA: TGTGCCAGCAGCTTAGATAGCGCAAGCGACCTATCCTACGAGCAGTACTTC. The encoded protein is CASSLDSASDLSYEQYF.

The V gene is TRBV5-4, the J gene TRBJ2-3, with 9 positions matching TRBD1. V lost 4 bases, J lost 4 bases, and 7 bases stayed unmatched. The CDR3 has 15 amino acids. Per germline, CDR1 SGHNT and CDR2 YYREEE (reference sequence). Written as DNA, the CDR3 is TGTGCCAGCAGCCTGACAGGGGGTGTTGCAGATACGCAGTATTTT. Protein: CASSLTGGVADTQYF.

V and J are TRBV29-1 and TRBJ2-1, with TRBD2 matching 8 bases. Germline CDR1 SQVTM, CDR2 ANQGSEA. Unmatched junction bases numbered 12, after V lost 2 bases and J lost 9 bases. This CDR3 spans 15 amino acids. CDR3 sequence: CSVEPGTSLRREQFF. The CDR3 region has the DNA TGCAGCGTTGAACCCGGGACTAGTTTGAGGCGTGAGCAGTTCTTC.

This chain joins TRBV19 and TRBJ2-1, with D possibly being TRBD1 (5 bases). Trimming shortened V by 5 bases and J by 6 bases, and 14 bases separated the two germline ends. This CDR3 is 14 amino acids long. CDR1 and CDR2 from the germline V gene are LNHDA and SQIVND (reference sequence). The CDR3 is CASSLAGWGNEQFF. In nucleotides, the CDR3 is TGTGCCAGTAGTTTGGCAGGGTGGGGCAATGAGCAGTTCTTC.

This clone has only a few counts. The chain links TRBV6-5 to TRBJ1-5; 7 bases map to TRBD1. After removal of 7 bases from V and 5 bases from J, the junction contained 5 bases not matched to a gene. The CDR3 spans 13 residues. CDR1 is MNHEY and CDR2 is SVGAGI in the germline V gene. CDR3 DNA: TGTGCCAGCACCATGGACAGGCATCAGCCCCAGCATTTT. As protein: CASTMDRHQPQHF.

In its sample, this clone was seen a few times. The J gene is TRBJ1-1, the V gene TRBV6-5; weak D call: TRBD1 (5 bases). The germline CDR1 and CDR2 sequences are MNHEY and SVGAGI. V was pared by 8 bases and J by 0 bases, with 13 bases between. This CDR3 is 14 amino acids long. CDR3 bases: TGTGCCAGCCTGGGGGGGAAAATGAACACTGAAGCTTTCTTT. Protein product: CASLGGKMNTEAFF.

The chain links TRBV27 to TRBJ1-2; no reliable D call. Trimming cost V 7 bases and J 4 bases, with 16 bases left between them. The germline V gene has CDR1 MNHEY and CDR2 SMNVEV (reference sequence). This CDR3 contains 14 residues. The CDR3 is CASNRHGEGYGYTF. The CDR3 nucleotides are TGTGCCAGCAATAGACACGGGGAGGGCTATGGCTACACCTTC.